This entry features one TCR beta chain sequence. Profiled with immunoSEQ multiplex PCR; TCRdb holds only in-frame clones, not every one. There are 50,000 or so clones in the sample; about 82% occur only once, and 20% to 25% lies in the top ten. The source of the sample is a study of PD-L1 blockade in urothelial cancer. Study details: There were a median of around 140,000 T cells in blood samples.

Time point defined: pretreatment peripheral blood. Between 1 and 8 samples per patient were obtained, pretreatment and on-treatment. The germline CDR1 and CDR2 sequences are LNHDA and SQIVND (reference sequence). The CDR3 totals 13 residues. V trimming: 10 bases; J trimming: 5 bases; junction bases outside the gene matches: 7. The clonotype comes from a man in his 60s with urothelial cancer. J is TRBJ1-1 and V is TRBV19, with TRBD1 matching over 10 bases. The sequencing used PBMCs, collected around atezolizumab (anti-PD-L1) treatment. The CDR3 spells CATLTGGWTEAFF. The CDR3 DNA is TGTGCCACCCTGACAGGGGGCTGGACTGAAGCTTTCTTT.